This T cell receptor beta chain was sequenced in a study of blood T cell repertoires in COVID-19 (TCRdb year 2020). Context from the whole study: Samples from collaborators originated in the United States, Italy and Spain and spanned both the acute and convalescent phases of COVID-19. The prospective study material was composed of cDNA or gDNA derived from T cells, B-cell-depleted T cells, or PBMCs. Deeply sampled blood TCRbeta repertoires from subjects exposed to, actively infected with, or recovered from COVID-19 were included in the dataset. A freely available public database, intended as a resource for researchers studying the immune response to SARS-CoV-2, is where the repertoires were released. Samples were obtained from the ongoing ImmuneRACE study (first 160 participants) and from approximately 1,200 subjects provided by 6 global collaborators. Nearly every sample came with metadata listing a de-identified subject ID, COVID-19 status, age in years and sex. Where HLA class I and class II types were available, the types were taken from metadata supplied by the sample provider, not from assay-based typing.

The V end gives up 3 bases and the J end 7 bases, leaving 9 bases in the junction not matched to a gene. The germline V gene (reference sequence) supplies CDR1 PRHDT and CDR2 FYEKMQ. The cysteine opens and the phenylalanine closes a CDR3 of 17 amino acids. Left in the record is the CDR3 DNA by itself, 51 bases read in frame from the first base. TCRbeta CDR3 regions were amplified from genomic DNA using the immunoSEQ Assay, a bias-controlled multiplex PCR. In the source study's methods: Within the assay, amplification of reference gene primers was used to estimate how many nucleated cells each sample contained. To quantify the absolute abundance of each unique TCRbeta CDR3 rearrangement, sequence reads were collapsed and filtered. For each sample, productive Simpson clonality was calculated as the square root of Simpson's diversity index over productive rearrangements. This is the immuneACCESS table as TCRdb keeps it, with only in-frame sequences that have V and J called. A part of the clones is gone; compared with another copy, unresolved V genes explain less than half, and the rest is unexplained. Clonal size and the V and J genes are those of that table, whereas D and trimming came from the DNA. Within this sample are approximately 300,000 clones, with roughly 86% of them counted one time only. Around 2.4% of the sample comes from the top ten.

Remarks on this clone: The antigen it binds to is not known. No base quality values were provided; no much bigger clone lies one nucleotide off.

Participants in the prospective study were enrolled through a virtual design, were aged roughly 18 to 95 years, and lived in roughly 25 United States geographic areas. Cohort assignment in the prospective study relied on participant-reported clinical history from a screening survey and a study questionnaire. ImmuneRACE Cohort 3 recovered participants were defined by two consecutive negative NP/OP PCR tests, healthcare professional clearance, or symptom resolution. Mobile phlebotomists in the prospective study collected whole blood, serum and a nasopharyngeal or oropharyngeal swab from every participant. Over an approximately 2-month period, participants in the prospective study had the option of providing additional blood draws and questionnaires. Before DNA extraction, blood samples from the prospective study were shipped at room temperature or frozen. Broad study findings and their caveats: How much clinical and demographic metadata was included differed by source and by participant, and the metadata was provided uncurated.

This receptor was taken from a woman aged 18-29 years who had recovered from COVID-19. The sample was PBMCs or T cells enriched from blood (not recorded which). Recombination connected TRBV13 to TRBJ2-5; 15 bases in the middle match TRBD2. The DNA sequence reads TGTGCCAGCAGCTTGGGACTAGCGGGGGGTCGGGCTAGGACCCAGTACTTC. The resulting protein is CASSLGLAGGRARTQYF.